A selection of T cell receptor beta chains follows, all from one sample in a study of yellow fever vaccine responses in identical twins. From the RT-PCR reads, TCRdb called clonotypes with MiXCR, one entry per CDR3 protein. The data show about 17,000 distinct CDR3 sequences, less than 75% seen once. The sample was T cells from blood (PBMCs), unsorted or a sorted subset (not recorded which), taken before or after yellow fever vaccination (not recorded which). The receptors here all came from a young woman who received the yellow fever vaccine. CDR3s include the opening cysteine and the closing phenylalanine or tryptophan. D genes are given only for firm matches. Some rows have no size entry. The others give once, few or many, or a class for an expanded clone.

CDR3 protein: CASSRGGTGEETQYF; CDR3 DNA: TGCGCCAGCAGCCGAGGCGGGACAGGTGAAGAGACCCAGTACTTC; D gene: TRBD1; J gene: TRBJ2-5; V gene: TRBV4-1; clone size: few
CDR3 protein: CANTPQPGACSYNEQFF; CDR3 DNA: TGTGCCAACACCCCCCAGCCAGGGGCTTGCTCCTACAATGAGCAGTTCTTC; D gene: -; J gene: TRBJ2-1; V gene: TRBV6-1; clone size: once
CDR3 protein: CASSDGYTQETQYF; CDR3 DNA: TGTGCCAGCAGTGATGGCTACACCCAAGAGACCCAGTACTTC; D gene: -; J gene: TRBJ2-5; V gene: TRBV2; clone size: -
CDR3 protein: CATSIMAQGAGNTIYF; CDR3 DNA: TGTGCCACCAGCATCATGGCCCAGGGAGCTGGAAACACCATATATTTT; D gene: -; J gene: TRBJ1-3; V gene: TRBV15; clone size: -
CDR3 protein: CASSETAYEQYF; CDR3 DNA: TGTGCCAGCAGCGAGACAGCTTACGAGCAGTACTTC; D gene: -; J gene: TRBJ2-7; V gene: TRBV11-3; clone size: few
CDR3 protein: CATREPGRADTQYF; CDR3 DNA: TGTGCCACCAGGGAGCCGGGGCGAGCAGATACGCAGTATTTT; D gene: -; J gene: TRBJ2-3; V gene: TRBV24-1; clone size: few
CDR3 protein: CSASPLAPGELFF; CDR3 DNA: TGCAGTGCTAGCCCATTGGCGCCCGGGGAGCTGTTTTTT; D gene: -; J gene: TRBJ2-2; V gene: TRBV20-1; clone size: -
CDR3 protein: CASSPLDLQETQYF; CDR3 DNA: TGTGCCAGCAGTCCCCTGGACCTCCAAGAGACCCAGTACTTC; D gene: -; J gene: TRBJ2-5; V gene: TRBV28; clone size: -
CDR3 protein: CASSPTSGSEETQYF; CDR3 DNA: TGTGCCAGCTCACCTACTAGCGGGAGTGAGGAGACCCAGTACTTC; D gene: TRBD2; J gene: TRBJ2-5; V gene: TRBV18; clone size: -
CDR3 protein: CASSLGDRNTEAFF; CDR3 DNA: TGTGCCAGCAGCTTAGGGGACAGGAACACTGAAGCTTTCTTT; D gene: TRBD1; J gene: TRBJ1-1; V gene: TRBV7-6; clone size: -
CDR3 protein: CASSLVLGGRTSKTGELFF; CDR3 DNA: TGTGCCAGCAGCTTAGTTCTTGGCGGGCGGACTAGTAAGACCGGGGAGCTGTTTTTT; D gene: TRBD2; J gene: TRBJ2-2; V gene: TRBV11-2; clone size: -
CDR3 protein: CASSDGGFGYTF; CDR3 DNA: TGTGCCAGCAGCGATGGGGGGTTTGGCTACACCTTC; D gene: -; J gene: TRBJ1-2; V gene: TRBV5-6; clone size: -
CDR3 protein: CAIMGDLGDEQFF; CDR3 DNA: TGTGCCATCATGGGGGACCTTGGCGATGAGCAGTTCTTC; D gene: -; J gene: TRBJ2-1; V gene: TRBV10-3; clone size: few
CDR3 protein: CASSQGQIAETQYF; CDR3 DNA: TGTGCCAGCAGCCAGGGACAGATTGCAGAGACCCAGTACTTC; D gene: TRBD1; J gene: TRBJ2-5; V gene: TRBV5-6; clone size: -
CDR3 protein: CASSPTGEGISYEQYF; CDR3 DNA: TGTGCCAGCAGCCCGACAGGGGAAGGGATCTCCTACGAGCAGTACTTC; D gene: TRBD1; J gene: TRBJ2-7; V gene: TRBV7-9; clone size: once
CDR3 protein: CATSDDTRDSNIQYF; CDR3 DNA: TGTGCCACCAGTGATGATACCCGGGACAGTAACATTCAGTACTTC; D gene: TRBD1; J gene: TRBJ2-4; V gene: TRBV24-1; clone size: -
CDR3 protein: CASSWASGGNEPFF; CDR3 DNA: TGTGCCAGCAGCTGGGCTAGCGGGGGCAATGAGCCGTTCTTC; D gene: TRBD2; J gene: TRBJ2-1; V gene: TRBV5-5; clone size: -
CDR3 protein: CASSVGGSPYEQYF; CDR3 DNA: TGTGCCAGCAGCGTAGGCGGGAGCCCCTACGAGCAGTACTTC; D gene: TRBD2; J gene: TRBJ2-7; V gene: TRBV9; clone size: -
CDR3 protein: CASSPWGQGEGYTF; CDR3 DNA: TGTGCCAGCAGTCCTTGGGGACAGGGAGAAGGCTACACCTTC; D gene: TRBD1; J gene: TRBJ1-2; V gene: TRBV2; clone size: -
CDR3 protein: CASSGQISNQPQHF; CDR3 DNA: TGTGCCAGCAGCGGACAAATCAGCAATCAGCCCCAGCATTTT; D gene: -; J gene: TRBJ1-5; V gene: TRBV12-3/TRBV12-4; clone size: -
CDR3 protein: CASSLNQRGSYNEQFF; CDR3 DNA: TGTGCCAGCAGCTTAAATCAGCGGGGGTCCTACAATGAGCAGTTCTTC; D gene: TRBD2; J gene: TRBJ2-1; V gene: TRBV11-3; clone size: once
CDR3 protein: CASSPRLEYTGELFF; CDR3 DNA: TGTGCCAGCAGCCCCCGACTGGAGTACACCGGGGAGCTGTTTTTT; D gene: -; J gene: TRBJ2-2; V gene: TRBV4-2; clone size: once
CDR3 protein: CSVSTGSSYEQYF; CDR3 DNA: TGCAGCGTATCGACAGGGAGCTCCTACGAGCAGTACTTC; D gene: TRBD1; J gene: TRBJ2-7; V gene: TRBV29-1; clone size: -
CDR3 protein: CASSQSPGVGETQYF; CDR3 DNA: TGTGCCAGCAGCCAATCTCCAGGGGTGGGAGAGACCCAGTACTTC; D gene: -; J gene: TRBJ2-5; V gene: TRBV3-1; clone size: few
CDR3 protein: CASSTGTGDYNEQFF; CDR3 DNA: TGTGCCAGCAGCACCGGGACAGGGGACTACAATGAGCAGTTCTTC; D gene: TRBD1; J gene: TRBJ2-1; V gene: TRBV11-1; clone size: few